This T cell receptor beta chain was captured in a study of blood T cell repertoires in COVID-19. Study background: Nucleic acid was either cDNA or gDNA, and it came from T cells, B-cell-depleted T cells, or PBMCs.

Measured with immunoSEQ multiplex PCR; TCRdb has only the in-frame clones, and not every one. The repertoire holds 210,000 or so clones, with 90% to 95% as singletons. V shed 1 base and J shed 1 base, with 6 bases lying between them. The CDR3 spans 14 residues. CDR1 and CDR2 (germline): SGHDT, YYEEEE. Sequencing was carried out using peripheral blood. The source is a man under 40 with acute or convalescent COVID-19. The rearrangement links TRBV5-6 to TRBJ2-4; unclear D gene. CDR3 DNA: TGTGCCAGCAGCTTGACCGGGGCCAAAAACATTCAGTACTTC. Its translation is CASSLTGAKNIQYF.